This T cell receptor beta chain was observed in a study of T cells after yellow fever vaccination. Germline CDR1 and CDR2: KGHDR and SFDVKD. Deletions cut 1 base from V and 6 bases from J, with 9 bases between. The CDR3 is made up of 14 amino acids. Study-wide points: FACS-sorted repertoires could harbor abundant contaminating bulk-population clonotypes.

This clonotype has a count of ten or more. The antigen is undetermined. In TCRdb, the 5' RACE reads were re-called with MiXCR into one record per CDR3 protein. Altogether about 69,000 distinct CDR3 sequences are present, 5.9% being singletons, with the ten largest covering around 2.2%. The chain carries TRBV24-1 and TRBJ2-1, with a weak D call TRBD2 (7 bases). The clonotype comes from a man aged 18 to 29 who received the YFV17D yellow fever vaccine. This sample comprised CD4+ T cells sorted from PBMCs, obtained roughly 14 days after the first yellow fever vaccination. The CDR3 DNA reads TGTGCCACCAGTGATTTTAGGGGGGGCAATGAGCAGTTCTTC. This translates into CATSDFRGGNEQFF.